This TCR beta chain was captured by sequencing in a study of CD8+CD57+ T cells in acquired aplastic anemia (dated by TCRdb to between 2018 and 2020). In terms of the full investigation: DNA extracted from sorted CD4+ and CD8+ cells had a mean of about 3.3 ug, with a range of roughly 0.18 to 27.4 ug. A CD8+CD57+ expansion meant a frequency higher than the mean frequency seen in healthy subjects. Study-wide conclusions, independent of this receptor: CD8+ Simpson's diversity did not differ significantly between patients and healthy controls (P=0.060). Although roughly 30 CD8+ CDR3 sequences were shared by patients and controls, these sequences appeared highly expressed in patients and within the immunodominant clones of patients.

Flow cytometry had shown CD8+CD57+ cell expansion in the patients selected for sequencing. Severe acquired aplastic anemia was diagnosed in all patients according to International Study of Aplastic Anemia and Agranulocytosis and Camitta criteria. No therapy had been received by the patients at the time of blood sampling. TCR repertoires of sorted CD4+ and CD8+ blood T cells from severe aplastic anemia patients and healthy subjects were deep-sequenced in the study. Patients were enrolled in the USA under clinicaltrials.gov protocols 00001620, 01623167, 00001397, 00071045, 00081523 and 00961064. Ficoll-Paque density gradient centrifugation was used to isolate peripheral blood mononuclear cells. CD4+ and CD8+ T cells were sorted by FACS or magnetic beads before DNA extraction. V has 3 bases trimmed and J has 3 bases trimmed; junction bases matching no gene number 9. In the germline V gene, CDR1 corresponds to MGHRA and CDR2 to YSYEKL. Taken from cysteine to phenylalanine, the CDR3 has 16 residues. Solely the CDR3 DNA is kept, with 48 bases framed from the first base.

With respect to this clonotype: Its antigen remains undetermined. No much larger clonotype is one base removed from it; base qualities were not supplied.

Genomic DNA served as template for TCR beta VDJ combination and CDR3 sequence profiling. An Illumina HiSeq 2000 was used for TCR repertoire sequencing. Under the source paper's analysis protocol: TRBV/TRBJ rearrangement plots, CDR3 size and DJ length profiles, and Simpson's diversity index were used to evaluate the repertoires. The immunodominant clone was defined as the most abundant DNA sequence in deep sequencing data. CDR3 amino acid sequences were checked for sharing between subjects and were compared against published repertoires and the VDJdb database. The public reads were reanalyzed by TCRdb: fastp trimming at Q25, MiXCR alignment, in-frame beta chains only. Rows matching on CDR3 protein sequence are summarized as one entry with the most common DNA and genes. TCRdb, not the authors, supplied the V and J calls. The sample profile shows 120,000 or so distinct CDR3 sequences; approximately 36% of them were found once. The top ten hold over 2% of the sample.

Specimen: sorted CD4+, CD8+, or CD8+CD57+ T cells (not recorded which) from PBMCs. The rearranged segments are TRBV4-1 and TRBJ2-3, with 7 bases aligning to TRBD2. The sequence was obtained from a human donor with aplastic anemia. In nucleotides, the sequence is TGCGCCAGCAGCCATCCCCCCGGACTAGATACAGATACGCAGTATTTT. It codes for CASSHPPGLDTDTQYF.